This T cell receptor beta chain was identified during a study of T cells in Graves' hyperthyroidism and ophthalmopathy. Study findings and constraints: Blood also contained most expanded thyroid clonotypes above 0.001. A model using 13 V-J features told ophthalmopathy apart from stable hyperthyroidism.

The sample holds a few counts of this clonotype. Its antigen is undetermined. In the ophthalmopathy cohort, Clinical Activity Score was at least 3, NOSPECS grade at least 4, and duration under 3 months. Using more than 7.5 ml of fresh peripheral blood, PBMCs were prepared. V dropped 8 bases and J dropped 4; count of bases not matched to a gene: 3. CDR1 is MDHEN and CDR2 is SYDVKM in the germline V gene. The CDR3 contains 12 residues. RNA transcripts served as the template for amplifying TCR beta CDR3 regions. The primer set for the first-round RT-PCR of the TCR CDR3 was HTBI. MiXCR was run by TCRdb on the multiplex PCR reads, yielding one entry per CDR3 protein. The sample holds around 370,000 distinct CDR3 sequences, about 18% seen once.

The chain recombines TRBV28 with TRBJ1-2; the match to TRBD1 covers 8 bases. The source material was blood. This TCR derives from a man aged 18 to 30 with Graves' ophthalmopathy. The CDR3 is CASGQGPYGYTF. The CDR3 region has the DNA TGTGCCAGCGGACAGGGACCCTATGGCTACACCTTC.